The 5 T cell receptor beta chains in this list originate from one sample, sequenced in a study of blood T cells in healthy people across ages. PCR was performed a second time for roughly 7 to 11 cycles using a sample-barcoded 5' primer and a J-beta primer mix. TCRdb re-called the 5' RACE reads through MiXCR, storing one row per CDR3 protein. The data show about 1.8 million distinct CDR3 sequences, around half seen once. The sample consisted of blood. Every receptor here comes from a woman aged 40 to 50 in good health.

This clonotype was counted once. One end of the junction varies from germline; a read error may be responsible. The rearrangement joins TRBV14 to TRBJ1-6; D call uncertain. Per germline, CDR1 SGHDN and CDR2 FVKESK. The CDR3 consists of 17 residues. CDR3 sequence: CTSSLIDERPYNSPLHF. The CDR3 DNA follows: TGTACCAGCAGCCTGATCGACGAGAGGCCCTATAATTCACCCCTCCACTTT.

Note on this clonotype: A read error may produce the germline difference seen at one junction end. V is TRBV3-1 and J is TRBJ1-5; D may be TRBD1 (6 bases). The germline V gene has CDR1 LGHDT and CDR2 YNNKEL (reference sequence). This CDR3 contains 15 residues. Written as DNA, the CDR3 is TGTGCCAGTAGCCCTTCGGGGGCTGGAGATCAGCCCCAGCATTTT. It translates to CASSPSGAGDQPQHF.

This clonotype was counted a few times. V and J are TRBV7-2 and TRBJ2-1; TRBD2 matches at 14 bases. J gave up 8 bases and V 5 bases, and 8 bases lay outside the gene matches. Germline CDR1 is SGHTA and CDR2 is FQGNSA. The CDR3 contains 16 residues. The CDR3 DNA is TGTGCCAGCAGCCGATCAGGGACTAGCGGGGGCGATGAGCAGTTCTTC. Its protein is CASSRSGTSGGDEQFF.

As DNA, the CDR3 is TGTGCCAGCAGCCCAGGTGGGGGATCTGGAGGCTACACCTTC. This encodes CASSPGGGSGGYTF. The chain combines TRBV7-9 with TRBJ1-2, with TRBD1 as a possible D gene (5 bases). Trimming removed 5 bases at V and 8 bases at J, with 18 bases between. This CDR3 contains 14 residues. Germline V gene lookup returns CDR1 SEHNR and CDR2 FQNEAQ (reference sequence). Combining the CDR3 with reference TRBV7-9 and TRBJ1-2 gives the whole variable domain DTGVSQNPRHKITKRGQNVTFRCDPISEHNRLYWYRQTLGQGPEFLTYFQNEAQLEKSRLLSDRFSAERPKGSFSTLEIQRTEQGDSAMYLCASSPGGGSGGYTFGSGTRLTVV.

This clonotype was counted only a few times. V usage is TRBV12-3 or TRBV12-4 and J usage is TRBJ2-5; D is perhaps TRBD2 (6 bases). This CDR3 has 14 residues. Trimming took 4 bases from V and 4 from J, leaving 13 bases between them. The CDR3 DNA is TGTGCCAGCAGTTGGGGGGTAAGGGGAGAGACCCAGTACTTC. Translating it yields CASSWGVRGETQYF.